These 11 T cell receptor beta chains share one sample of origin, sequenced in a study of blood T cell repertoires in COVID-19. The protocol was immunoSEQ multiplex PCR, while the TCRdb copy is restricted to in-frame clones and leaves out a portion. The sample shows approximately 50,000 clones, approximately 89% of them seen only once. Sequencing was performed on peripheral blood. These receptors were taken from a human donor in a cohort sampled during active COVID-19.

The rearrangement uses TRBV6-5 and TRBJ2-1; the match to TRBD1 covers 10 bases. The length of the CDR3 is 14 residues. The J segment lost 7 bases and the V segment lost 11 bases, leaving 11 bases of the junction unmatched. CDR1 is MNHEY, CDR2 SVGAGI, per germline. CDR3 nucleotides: TGTGCCGGGGAGACAGGGGGCTTAGGGAATGAGCAGTTCTTC. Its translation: CAGETGGLGNEQFF.

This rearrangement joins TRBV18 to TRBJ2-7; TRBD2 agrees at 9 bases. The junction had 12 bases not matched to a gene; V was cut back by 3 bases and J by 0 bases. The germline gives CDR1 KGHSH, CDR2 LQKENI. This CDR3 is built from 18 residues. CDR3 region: CASSPIGSGGTLSYEQYF. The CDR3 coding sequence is TGTGCCAGCTCACCGATAGGTAGCGGGGGAACTCTCTCCTACGAGCAGTACTTC. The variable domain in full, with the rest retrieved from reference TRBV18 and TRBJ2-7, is NAGVMQNPRHLVRRRGQEARLRCSPMKGHSHVYWYRQLPEEGLKFMVYLQKENIIDESGMPKERFSAEFPKEGPSILRIQQVVRGDSAAYFCASSPIGSGGTLSYEQYFGPGTRLTVT.

CDR3: CASSSDSTGEAFF. The CDR3 DNA follows: TGTGCCAGCAGCTCCGACTCAACAGGGGAAGCTTTCTTT. The chain links TRBV5-4 to TRBJ1-1; TRBD1 is a possible D gene (6 bases). Germline-derived CDR1 and CDR2 are SGHNT and YYREEE (reference sequence). The CDR3 loop spans 13 amino acids. V was trimmed by 3 bases and J by 8 bases, leaving 14 bases between them.

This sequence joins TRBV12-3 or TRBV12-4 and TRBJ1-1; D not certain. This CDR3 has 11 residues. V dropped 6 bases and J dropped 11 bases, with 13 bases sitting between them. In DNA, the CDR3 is TGTGCCAGCAGACCCGGGAAGACGGCTTTCTTT. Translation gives CASRPGKTAFF.

CDR3 protein: CASRYGLAGVGELFF. Here the CDR3 DNA reads TGTGCCAGCAGATACGGACTAGCGGGGGTCGGGGAGCTGTTTTTT. V gene TRBV5-4 combines with J gene TRBJ2-2, with 13 bases aligning to TRBD2. The ends lost 5 bases at V and 7 bases at J; junction bases unmatched: 5. Germline values: CDR1 SGHNT, CDR2 YYREEE (reference sequence). CDR3 size: 15 residues.

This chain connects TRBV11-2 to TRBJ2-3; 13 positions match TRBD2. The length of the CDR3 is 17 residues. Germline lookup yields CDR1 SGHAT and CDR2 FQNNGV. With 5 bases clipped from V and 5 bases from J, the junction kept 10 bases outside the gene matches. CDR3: CASSRTSGSRSKDTQYF. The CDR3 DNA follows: TGTGCCAGCAGCCGGACTAGCGGGAGTCGCAGTAAAGATACGCAGTATTTT.

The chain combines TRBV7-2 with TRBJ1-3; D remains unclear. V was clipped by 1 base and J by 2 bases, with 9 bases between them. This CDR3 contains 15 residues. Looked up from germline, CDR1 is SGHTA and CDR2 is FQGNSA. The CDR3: CASSLVNSPGNTIYF. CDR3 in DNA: TGTGCCAGCAGCTTAGTTAACAGCCCTGGAAACACCATATATTTT.

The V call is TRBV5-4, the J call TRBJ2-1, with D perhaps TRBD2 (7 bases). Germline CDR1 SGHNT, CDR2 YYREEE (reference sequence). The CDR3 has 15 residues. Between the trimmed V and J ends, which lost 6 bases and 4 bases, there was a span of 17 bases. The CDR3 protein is CASTPTGLEYNEQFF. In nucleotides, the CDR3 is TGTGCCAGCACCCCGACAGGACTAGAGTACAATGAGCAGTTCTTC. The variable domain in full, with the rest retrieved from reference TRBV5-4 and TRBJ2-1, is ETGVTQSPTHLIKTRGQQVTLRCSSQSGHNTVSWYQQALGQGPQFIFQYYREEENGRGNFPPRFSGLQFPNYSSELNVNALELDDSALYLCASTPTGLEYNEQFFGPGTRLTVL.

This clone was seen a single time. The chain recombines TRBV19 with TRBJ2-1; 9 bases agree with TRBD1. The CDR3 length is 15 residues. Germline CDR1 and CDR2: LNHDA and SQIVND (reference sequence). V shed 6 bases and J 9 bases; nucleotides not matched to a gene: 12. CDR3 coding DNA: TGTGCCAGTAGACCTGGCGGGACAGGGTATTCTGAGCAGTTCTTC. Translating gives CASRPGGTGYSEQFF.

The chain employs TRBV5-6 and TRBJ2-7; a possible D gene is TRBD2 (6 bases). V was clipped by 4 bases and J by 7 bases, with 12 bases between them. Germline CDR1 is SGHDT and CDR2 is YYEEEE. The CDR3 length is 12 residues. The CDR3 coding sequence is TGTGCCAGCAGCAGGGACTTAAGGGAGCAGTACTTC. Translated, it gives CASSRDLREQYF.

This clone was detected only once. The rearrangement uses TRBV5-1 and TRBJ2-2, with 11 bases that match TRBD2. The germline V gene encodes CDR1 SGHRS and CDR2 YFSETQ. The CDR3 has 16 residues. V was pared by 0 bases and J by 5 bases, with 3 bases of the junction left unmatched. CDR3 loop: CASSLEASGGTGELFF. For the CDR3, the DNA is TGCGCCAGCAGCTTGGAGGCTAGCGGGGGGACCGGGGAGCTGTTTTTT.